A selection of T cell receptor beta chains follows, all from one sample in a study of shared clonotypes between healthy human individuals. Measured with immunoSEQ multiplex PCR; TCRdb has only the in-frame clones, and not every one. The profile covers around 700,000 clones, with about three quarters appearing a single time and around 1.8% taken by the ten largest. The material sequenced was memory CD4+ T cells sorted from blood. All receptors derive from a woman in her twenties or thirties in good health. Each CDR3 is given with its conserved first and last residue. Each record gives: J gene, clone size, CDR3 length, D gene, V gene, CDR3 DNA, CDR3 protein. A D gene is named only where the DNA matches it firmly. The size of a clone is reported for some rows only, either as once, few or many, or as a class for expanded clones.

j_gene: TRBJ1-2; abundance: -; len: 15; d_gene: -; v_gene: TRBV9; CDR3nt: TGTGCCAGCAGCGTCTCCACGGGGGGAGTCAAGGGCTACACCTTC; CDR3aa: CASSVSTGGVKGYTF
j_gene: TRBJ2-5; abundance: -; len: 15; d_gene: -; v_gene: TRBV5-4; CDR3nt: TGTGCCAGCAGCTTGGGAGACAGCCTGTCGGAGACCCAGTACTTC; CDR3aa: CASSLGDSLSETQYF
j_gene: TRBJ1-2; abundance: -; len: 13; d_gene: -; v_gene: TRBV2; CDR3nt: TGTGCCAGCAGTGAGGTGGATGGGAATGGCTACACCTTC; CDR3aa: CASSEVDGNGYTF
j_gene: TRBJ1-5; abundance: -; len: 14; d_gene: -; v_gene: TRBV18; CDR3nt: TGTGCCAGCTCACCGGCACAGCTTAATCAGCCCCAGCATTTT; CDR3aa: CASSPAQLNQPQHF
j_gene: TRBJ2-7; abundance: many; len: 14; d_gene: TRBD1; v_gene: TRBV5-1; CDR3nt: TGCGCCAGCAGCCAGGGGACAGGGGGCCTCGAGCAGTACTTC; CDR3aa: CASSQGTGGLEQYF
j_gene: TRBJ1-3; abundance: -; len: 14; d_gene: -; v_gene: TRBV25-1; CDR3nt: TGTGCCAGCAGTGTCGGGGGCTCTGGAAACACCATATATTTT; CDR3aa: CASSVGGSGNTIYF
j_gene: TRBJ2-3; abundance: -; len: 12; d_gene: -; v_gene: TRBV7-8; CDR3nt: TGTGCCAGCAGGGAGAACGCAGATACGCAGTATTTT; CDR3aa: CASRENADTQYF
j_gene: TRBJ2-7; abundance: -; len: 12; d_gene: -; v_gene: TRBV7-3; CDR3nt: TGTGCCAGAGCGGCCTTTTCCTACGAGCAGTACTTC; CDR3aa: CARAAFSYEQYF
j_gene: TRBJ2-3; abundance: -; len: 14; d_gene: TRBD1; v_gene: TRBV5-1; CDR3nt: TGCGCCAGCAGCGGGGGACAGGGTCCAGATACGCAGTATTTT; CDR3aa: CASSGGQGPDTQYF
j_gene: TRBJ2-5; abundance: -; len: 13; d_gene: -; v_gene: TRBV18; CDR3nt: TGTGCCAGCTCACCACCGGGTCGCGAGACCCAGTACTTC; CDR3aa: CASSPPGRETQYF
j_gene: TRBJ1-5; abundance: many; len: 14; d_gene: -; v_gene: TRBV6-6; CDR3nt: TGTGCCAGCAGATTTACAGGGTCCAATCAGCCCCAGCATTTT; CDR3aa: CASRFTGSNQPQHF
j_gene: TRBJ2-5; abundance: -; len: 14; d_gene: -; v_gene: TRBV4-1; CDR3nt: TGCGCCAGCAGCCAGGACCCTGGGGCAGAGACCCAGTACTTC; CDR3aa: CASSQDPGAETQYF